Sequencing of this T cell receptor (beta chain) was carried out in a study of T-cell reconstitution after alpha-beta-depleted transplantation in children. Unique molecular identifiers were used in preparing the TCRbeta library. Using its own MiXCR run on the PCR reads, TCRdb lists one record per CDR3 protein. This table holds 490,000 or so distinct CDR3 sequences, 12% found once. Source: PBMCs from the stem cell graft donor, taken from the stem cell graft. The TCR sequence derives from a human donor who donated a stem cell graft to a child with combined immunodeficiency.

The CDR3 sequence is CASSLGPRTNSPLHF. DNA of the CDR3: TGTGCCAGCAGCTTAGGCCCGAGGACGAATTCACCCCTCCACTTT. The rearrangement uses TRBV7-9 and TRBJ1-6; D remains ambiguous. With 1 base removed from V and 7 bases from J, the gap between germline ends came to 11 bases. The CDR3 has 15 residues. CDR1 and CDR2 from the germline V gene are SEHNR and FQNEAQ (reference sequence). The variable domain in full, completed from reference TRBV7-9 and TRBJ1-6, reads DTGVSQNPRHKITKRGQNVTFRCDPISEHNRLYWYRQTLGQGPEFLTYFQNEAQLEKSRLLSDRFSAERPKGSFSTLEIQRTEQGDSAMYLCASSLGPRTNSPLHFGNGTRLTVT.